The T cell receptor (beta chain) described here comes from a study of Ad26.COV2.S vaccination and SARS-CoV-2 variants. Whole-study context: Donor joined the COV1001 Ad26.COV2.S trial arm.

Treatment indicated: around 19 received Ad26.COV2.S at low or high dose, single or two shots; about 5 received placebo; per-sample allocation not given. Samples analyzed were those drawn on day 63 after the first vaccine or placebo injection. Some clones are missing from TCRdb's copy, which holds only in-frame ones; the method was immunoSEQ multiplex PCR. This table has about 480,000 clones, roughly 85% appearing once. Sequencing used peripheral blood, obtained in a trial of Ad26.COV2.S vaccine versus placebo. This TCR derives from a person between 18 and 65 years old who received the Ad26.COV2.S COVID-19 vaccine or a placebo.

The CDR3 sequence: CASSLGTGGNGYTF. CDR3 sequence (DNA): TGTGCCAGCAGCTTAGGGACAGGTGGTAATGGCTACACCTTC. The chain carries TRBV7-2 and TRBJ1-2; 7 positions agree with TRBD1. The ends lost 1 base at V and 6 bases at J; junction bases unmatched: 5. CDR1 is SGHTA and CDR2 is FQGNSA in the germline V gene. The CDR3 length is 14 residues.